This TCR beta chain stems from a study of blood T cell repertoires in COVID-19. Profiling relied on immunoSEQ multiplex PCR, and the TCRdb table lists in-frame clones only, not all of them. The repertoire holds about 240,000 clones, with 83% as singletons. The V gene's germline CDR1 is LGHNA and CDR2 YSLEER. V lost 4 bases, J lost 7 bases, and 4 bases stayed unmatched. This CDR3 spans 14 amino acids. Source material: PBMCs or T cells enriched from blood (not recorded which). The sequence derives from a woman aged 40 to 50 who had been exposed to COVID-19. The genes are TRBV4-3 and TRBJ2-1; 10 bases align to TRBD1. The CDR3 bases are TGCGCCAGCAGCCCCGGGACAGGGGTTAATGAGCAGTTCTTC. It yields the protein CASSPGTGVNEQFF.